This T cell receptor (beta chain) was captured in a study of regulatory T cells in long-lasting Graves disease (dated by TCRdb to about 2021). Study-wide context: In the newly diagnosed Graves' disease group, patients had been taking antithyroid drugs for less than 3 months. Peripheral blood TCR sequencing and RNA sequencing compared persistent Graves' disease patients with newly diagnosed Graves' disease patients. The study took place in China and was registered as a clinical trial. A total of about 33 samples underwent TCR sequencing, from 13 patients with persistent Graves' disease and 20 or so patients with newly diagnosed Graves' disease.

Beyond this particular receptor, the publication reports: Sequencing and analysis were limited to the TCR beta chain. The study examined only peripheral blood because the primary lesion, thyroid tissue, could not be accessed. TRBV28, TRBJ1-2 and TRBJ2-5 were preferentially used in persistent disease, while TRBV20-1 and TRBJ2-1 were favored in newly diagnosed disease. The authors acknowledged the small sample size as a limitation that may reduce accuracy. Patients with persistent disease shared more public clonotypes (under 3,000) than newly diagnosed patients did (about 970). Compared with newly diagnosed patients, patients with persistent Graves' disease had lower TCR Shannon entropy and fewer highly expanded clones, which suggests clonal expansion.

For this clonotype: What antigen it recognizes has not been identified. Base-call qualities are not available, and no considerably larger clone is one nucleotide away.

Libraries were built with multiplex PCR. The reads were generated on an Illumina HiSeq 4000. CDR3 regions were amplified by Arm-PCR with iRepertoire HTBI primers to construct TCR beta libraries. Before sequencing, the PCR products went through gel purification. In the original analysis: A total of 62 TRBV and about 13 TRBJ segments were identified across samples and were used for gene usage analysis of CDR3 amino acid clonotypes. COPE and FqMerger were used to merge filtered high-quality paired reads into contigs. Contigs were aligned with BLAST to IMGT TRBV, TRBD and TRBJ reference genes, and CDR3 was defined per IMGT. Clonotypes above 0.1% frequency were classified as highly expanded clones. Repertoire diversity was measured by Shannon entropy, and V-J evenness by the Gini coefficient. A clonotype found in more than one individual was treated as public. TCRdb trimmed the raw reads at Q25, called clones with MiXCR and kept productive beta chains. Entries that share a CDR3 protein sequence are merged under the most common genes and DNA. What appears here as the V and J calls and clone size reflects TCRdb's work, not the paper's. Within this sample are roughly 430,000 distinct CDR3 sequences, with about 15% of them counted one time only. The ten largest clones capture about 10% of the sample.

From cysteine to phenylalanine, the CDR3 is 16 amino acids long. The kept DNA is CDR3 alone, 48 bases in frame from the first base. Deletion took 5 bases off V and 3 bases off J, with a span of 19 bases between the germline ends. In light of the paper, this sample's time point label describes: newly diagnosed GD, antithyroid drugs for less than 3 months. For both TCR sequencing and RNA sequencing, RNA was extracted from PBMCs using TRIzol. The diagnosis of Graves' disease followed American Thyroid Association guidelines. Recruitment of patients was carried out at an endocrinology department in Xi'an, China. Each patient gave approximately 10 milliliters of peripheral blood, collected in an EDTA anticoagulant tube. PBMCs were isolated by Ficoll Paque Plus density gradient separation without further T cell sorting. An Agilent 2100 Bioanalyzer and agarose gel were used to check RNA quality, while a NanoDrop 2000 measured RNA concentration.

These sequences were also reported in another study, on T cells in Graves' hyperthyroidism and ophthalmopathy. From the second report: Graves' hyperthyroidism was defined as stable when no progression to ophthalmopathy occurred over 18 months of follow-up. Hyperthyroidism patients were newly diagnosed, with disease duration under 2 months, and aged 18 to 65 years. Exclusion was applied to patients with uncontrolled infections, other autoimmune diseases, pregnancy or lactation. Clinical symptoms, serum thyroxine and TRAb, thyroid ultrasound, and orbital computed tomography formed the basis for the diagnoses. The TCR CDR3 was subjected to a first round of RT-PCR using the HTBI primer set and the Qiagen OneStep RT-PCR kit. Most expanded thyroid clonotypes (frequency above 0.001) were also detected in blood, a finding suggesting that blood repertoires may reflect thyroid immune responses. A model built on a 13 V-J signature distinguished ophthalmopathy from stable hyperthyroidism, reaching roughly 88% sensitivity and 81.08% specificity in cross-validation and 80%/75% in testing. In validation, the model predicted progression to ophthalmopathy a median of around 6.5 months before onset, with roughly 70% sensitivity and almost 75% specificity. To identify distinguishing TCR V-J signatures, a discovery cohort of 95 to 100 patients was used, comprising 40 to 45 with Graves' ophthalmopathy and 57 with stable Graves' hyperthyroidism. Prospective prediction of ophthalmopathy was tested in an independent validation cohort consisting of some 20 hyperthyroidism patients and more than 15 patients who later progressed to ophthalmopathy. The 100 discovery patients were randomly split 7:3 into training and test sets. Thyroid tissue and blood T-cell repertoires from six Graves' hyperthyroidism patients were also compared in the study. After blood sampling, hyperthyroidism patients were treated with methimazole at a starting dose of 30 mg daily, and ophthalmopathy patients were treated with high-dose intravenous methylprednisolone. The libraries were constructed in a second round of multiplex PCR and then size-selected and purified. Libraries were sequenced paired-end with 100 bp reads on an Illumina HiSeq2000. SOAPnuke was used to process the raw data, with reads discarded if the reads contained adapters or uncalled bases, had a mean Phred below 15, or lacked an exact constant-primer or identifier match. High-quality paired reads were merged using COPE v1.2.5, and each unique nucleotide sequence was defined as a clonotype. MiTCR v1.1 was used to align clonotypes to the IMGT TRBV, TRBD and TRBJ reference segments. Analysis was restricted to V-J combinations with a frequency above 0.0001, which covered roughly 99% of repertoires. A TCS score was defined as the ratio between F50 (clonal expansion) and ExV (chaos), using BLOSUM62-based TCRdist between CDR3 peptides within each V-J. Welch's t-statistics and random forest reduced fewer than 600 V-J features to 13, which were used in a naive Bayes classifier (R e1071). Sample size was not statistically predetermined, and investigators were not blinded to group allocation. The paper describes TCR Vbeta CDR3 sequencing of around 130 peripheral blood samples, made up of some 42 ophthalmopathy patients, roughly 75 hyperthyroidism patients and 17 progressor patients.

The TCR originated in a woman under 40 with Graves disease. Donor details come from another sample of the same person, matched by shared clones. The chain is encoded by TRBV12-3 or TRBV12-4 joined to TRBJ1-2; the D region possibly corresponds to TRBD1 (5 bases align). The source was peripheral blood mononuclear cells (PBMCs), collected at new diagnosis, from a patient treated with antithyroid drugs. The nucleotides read TGTGCCAGCAGTATGGGACGGTGGACCCCCGACTATGGCTACACCTTC. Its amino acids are CASSMGRWTPDYGYTF.